The 18 T cell receptor beta chains below were found in one sample sequenced in a study of radiation and T cells in renal cell carcinoma. Sample treatment: 15 Gy SBRT to primary tumor, nephrectomy 4 weeks later. The repertoire was sequenced with immunoSEQ multiplex PCR; TCRdb's copy has only in-frame clones and lacks some. The table records approximately 17,000 clones, roughly 50% of them present only once. The sequencing here drew on tumor tissue, taken from a patient whose treatment included radiotherapy and nephrectomy. The receptor set was obtained from a woman in her fifties or sixties with renal cell carcinoma.

This clone appeared once. The rearrangement uses TRBV27 and TRBJ1-1; D is uncertain. The CDR3 covers 14 residues. The V end was cut by 4 bases, the J end by 1 base, with 10 bases between. Germline V gene lookup returns CDR1 MNHEY and CDR2 SMNVEV (reference sequence). CDR3: CASSYAWGNTEAFF. CDR3 DNA: TGTGCCAGCAGTTACGCGTGGGGGAACACTGAAGCTTTCTTT.

The chain joins TRBV5-1 to TRBJ2-3; unclear D gene. Germline lookup yields CDR1 SGHRS and CDR2 YFSETQ. This CDR3 is built from 14 residues. V was pared by 5 bases and J by 1 base, with 11 bases between. The CDR3 region is CASSQSQGTDTQYF. As DNA, the CDR3 is TGCGCCAGCAGTCAAAGCCAGGGCACAGATACGCAGTATTTT.

The rearrangement links TRBV4-3 to TRBJ2-1; tentative D call: TRBD1 (5 bases). The CDR3 has 16 amino acids. Trimming pared 0 bases from V and 5 bases from J, leaving 14 bases between. Germline V gives CDR1 LGHNA, CDR2 YSLEER. CDR3 bases: TGCGCCAGCAGCCAAGATGGGGCAGGGCCGAACAATGAGCAGTTCTTC. This encodes CASSQDGAGPNNEQFF.

The CDR3 nucleotides are TGTGCCAGCAGCGTAGGAGTAGGCTATGGCTACACCTTC. Translated: CASSVGVGYGYTF. The chain combines TRBV21-1 with TRBJ1-2. TRBV21-1 is a listed pseudogene. This CDR3 has 13 residues.

This sequence joins TRBV1 and TRBJ2-7; no check of the table's D call, TRBD2, against the DNA was made. TRBV1 is given as a pseudogene. The CDR3 is made up of 15 amino acids. CDR3 protein: CTSSQKPDFPYEQYF. The CDR3 coding sequence is TGCACCAGCAGCCAAAAACCCGACTTCCCCTACGAGCAGTACTTC.

The chain uses TRBV5-1 and TRBJ2-7; D possibly corresponds to TRBD1 (7 bases). CDR1 and CDR2 from the germline V gene are SGHRS and YFSETQ. With 1 base removed from V and 5 bases from J, the gap between germline ends came to 16 bases. The CDR3 is 15 residues long. The CDR3 coding sequence is TGCGCCAGCAGCTTGCAGGGGGGAGATGAGGACGAGCAGTACTTC. Protein product: CASSLQGGDEDEQYF. The full variable domain, in which reference TRBV5-1 and TRBJ2-7 provide the parts outside the CDR3, is KAGVTQTPRYLIKTRGQQVTLSCSPISGHRSVSWYQQTPGQGLQFLFEYFSETQRNKGNFPGRFSGRQFSNSRSEMNVSTLELGDSALYLCASSLQGGDEDEQYFGPGTRLTVT.

A remark on this clone: A junction boundary mismatches the germline segment, possibly from a read error. V gene TRBV9 combines with J gene TRBJ1-4, with 7 bases that match TRBD1. CDR3 length: 15 residues. CDR1 is SGDLS, CDR2 YYNGEE, per germline. The CDR3 nucleotides read TGTGCCAGCAGCCCGGGGGACAGCGCCCCGAGGAAAACTGTTTTT. Amino acid sequence: CASSPGDSAPRKTVF. Variable domain in full (rest from reference TRBV9 and TRBJ1-4): DSGVTQTPKHLITATGQRVTLRCSPRSGDLSVYWYQQSLDQGLQFLIQYYNGEERAKGNILERFSAQQFPDLHSELNLSSLELGDSALYFCASSPGDSAPRKTVFGSGTQLSVL.

This clone was seen a handful of times. Here the CDR3 DNA reads TGTGCCAGCAGCGTAGGAGGTCAGGGGTACGGGGAGCTGTTTTTT. Residues: CASSVGGQGYGELFF. The chain is built from TRBV9 and TRBJ2-2; D is possibly TRBD1 (6 bases). This CDR3 region has 15 residues. Trimming shortened V by 0 bases and J by 7 bases, and 13 bases separated the two germline ends. Germline V gene data show CDR1 as SGDLS and CDR2 as YYNGEE.

The sample holds a few counts of this clone. The V gene is TRBV7-2, the J gene TRBJ1-1; 10 positions match TRBD1. The CDR3 runs to 15 residues. CDR1 is SGHTA and CDR2 is FQGNSA in the germline V gene. With V trimmed by 0 bases and J by 11 bases, 9 bases remained unmatched. CDR3 in amino acids: CASSLASVGTGDAFF. Written as DNA, the CDR3 is TGTGCCAGCAGCTTAGCGAGTGTAGGGACAGGGGATGCTTTCTTT.

This clone is medium-sized. The sample has other DNA sequences that encode this CDR3 too. This chain uses TRBV11-3 with TRBJ2-2; D uncertain. V shed 5 bases and J shed 7 bases, with 8 bases lying between them. Germline CDR1 reads SGHNT; CDR2 reads YENEEA. This CDR3 contains 12 residues. Here the CDR3 DNA reads TGTGCCAGCAGCCCCGACCGCGGGGAGCTGTTTTTT. This codes for CASSPDRGELFF.

The chain joins TRBV5-4 to TRBJ1-1; 9 bases fit TRBD1. The CDR3 has 15 amino acids. Germline V gene lookup returns CDR1 SGHNT and CDR2 YYREEE (reference sequence). The V and J ends lost 4 bases and 2 bases, in that order; junction bases with no gene match: 6. Here the CDR3 DNA reads TGTGCCAGCAGCGCGACGGGACAGGGCAACACTGAAGCTTTCTTT. Protein: CASSATGQGNTEAFF.

This clone was detected only a few times. The rearrangement joins TRBV7-9 to TRBJ2-7; 8 nucleotides match TRBD1. The CDR3 contains 11 residues. V was clipped by 8 bases and J by 4 bases; unmatched bases: 1. Germline V gives CDR1 SEHNR, CDR2 FQNEAQ (reference sequence). The CDR3 bases are TGTGCCAGCGGACAGGGTTACGAGCAGTACTTC. Protein: CASGQGYEQYF.

The CDR3 region has the DNA TGTGCCAGCAGGACCCCTCAGGGCGGCACCGGGGAGCTGTTTTTT. The encoded protein is CASRTPQGGTGELFF. The chain employs TRBV2 and TRBJ2-2, with D perhaps TRBD1 (5 bases). This CDR3 is 15 amino acids long. The V end was cut by 6 bases, the J end by 4 bases, with 15 bases between. Germline assignment: CDR1 SNHLY and CDR2 FYNNEI.

At least ten counts were recorded for this clone. The chain uses TRBV5-1 and TRBJ1-6; TRBD1 matches 8 bases. V gave up 5 bases and J gave up 7 bases; unmatched junction bases: 8. The CDR3 runs 15 residues. The germline V gene has CDR1 SGHRS and CDR2 YFSETQ. The CDR3 loop reads CASRDWTGLNSPLHF. The CDR3 DNA follows: TGCGCCAGCAGGGACTGGACAGGGCTGAATTCACCCCTCCACTTT.

The chain links TRBV28 to TRBJ2-7; D unresolved. Germline CDR1 reads MDHEN; CDR2 reads SYDVKM. CDR3 length: 12 amino acids. The V and J ends lost 6 bases and 5 bases respectively, with 11 bases between them. The CDR3: CASRTRENEQYF. CDR3 DNA sequence: TGTGCCAGCAGGACGCGCGAAAACGAGCAGTACTTC.

The chain recombines TRBV18 with TRBJ1-1; D uncertain. Germline V gene data show CDR1 as KGHSH and CDR2 as LQKENI. Trimming took off 4 bases at V and 4 bases at J, with 13 bases between the two ends. The CDR3 totals 14 residues. CDR3 loop: CASSRGRETTEAFF. The CDR3 DNA reads as TGTGCCAGCTCACGAGGTCGCGAGACCACTGAAGCTTTCTTT. Filled out from reference TRBV18 and TRBJ1-1, the complete variable domain reads NAGVMQNPRHLVRRRGQEARLRCSPMKGHSHVYWYRQLPEEGLKFMVYLQKENIIDESGMPKERFSAEFPKEGPSILRIQQVVRGDSAAYFCASSRGRETTEAFFGQGTRLTVV.

This chain uses TRBV28 with TRBJ1-5; D is unresolved. Per the germline V gene, CDR1 is MDHEN and CDR2 is SYDVKM. The V end was cut by 4 bases, the J end by 4 bases, with 5 bases between. The CDR3 runs 12 residues. CDR3 bases: TGTGCCAGCAGTTACGAGAATCAGCCCCAGCATTTT. As protein: CASSYENQPQHF.

This clone was found many times. This chain uses TRBV4-3 with TRBJ2-2; D remains ambiguous. Germline CDR1 and CDR2: LGHNA and YSLEER. This CDR3 is built from 13 residues. Trimming pared 0 bases from V and 7 bases from J, leaving 6 bases between. CDR3 in amino acids: CASSQDTSGELFF. DNA of the CDR3: TGCGCCAGCAGCCAAGATACCAGCGGGGAGCTGTTTTTT.